A single sample gave rise to the 10 T cell receptor beta chains below, sequenced in a study of CD8 T cells in ankylosing spondylitis. TCRdb re-derived calls from the 5' RACE reads in MiXCR, one entry per CDR3 protein. The sample lists roughly 97,000 distinct CDR3 sequences, over 6.5% occurring once. The sample consisted of blood, either unsorted or a sorted T cell fraction (not recorded which). Receptors were obtained from a male donor with ankylosing spondylitis or in good health (not recorded which).

Ten or more counts support this clonotype. The chain links TRBV12-3 or TRBV12-4 to TRBJ1-2; D is ambiguous. V was shortened by 6 bases and J by 8 bases, with 10 bases between the two germline ends. There are 11 residues in the CDR3. CDR3 DNA sequence: TGTGCCAGCAGGCTCGGAGGGGGCTACACCTTC. Translated, it gives CASRLGGGYTF.

On this clonotype: A single base separates this from a much larger clone, so it may be a read error. This chain connects TRBV27 to TRBJ2-1, with a tentative D call TRBD1 (5 bases). Trimming stripped 10 bases from V and 8 bases from J, with 18 bases between. Germline V gene data show CDR1 as MNHEY and CDR2 as SMNVEV (reference sequence). The CDR3 has 13 residues. CDR3 loop: CANSLSGAYEQFF. DNA for the CDR3: TGTGCCAACAGCTTATCTGGGGCCTATGAGCAGTTCTTC.

This clonotype has just a few counts. A much larger clone differs from this one at a single base, so this may be a read error. The V gene is TRBV6-1, the J gene TRBJ1-5, with D maybe TRBD1 (5 bases). The CDR3 loop spans 15 amino acids. CDR1 MNHNS and CDR2 SASEGT come from the germline V gene. The CDR3 here is CVSSPPGGVNQPQHF. CDR3 bases: TGTGTCAGCAGTCCGCCCGGGGGGGTTAATCAGCCCCAGCATTTT.

This clonotype was seen at least ten times. V gene TRBV15 combines with J gene TRBJ1-1; D is possibly TRBD1 (6 bases). CDR1 is LNHNV, CDR2 YYDKDF, per germline (reference sequence). Trimming took 5 bases from V and 5 from J, leaving 15 bases between them. This CDR3 is 14 amino acids long. The CDR3 bases are TGTGCCACCAGCGAGCAGGGGTCGGGGACTGAAGCTTTCTTT. Its translation is CATSEQGSGTEAFF.

This clonotype was recorded at least ten times. The chain joins TRBV27 to TRBJ2-7; 8 bases agree with TRBD2. The J segment lost 2 bases and the V segment lost 0 bases, leaving 6 bases of the junction unmatched. The CDR3 consists of 16 residues. Per germline, CDR1 MNHEY and CDR2 SMNVEV (reference sequence). In nucleotides, the CDR3 is TGTGCCAGCAGTTTATCGTGGGGCGGGAGGACCTACGAGCAGTACTTC. Translating gives CASSLSWGGRTYEQYF.

In this sample, this clonotype turned up many times. This chain joins TRBV12-3 or TRBV12-4 and TRBJ1-1; possible D gene TRBD1, 5 bases. This CDR3 contains 14 residues. V was clipped by 10 bases and J by 4 bases, with 19 bases between them. The CDR3 DNA is TGTGCCATAGCATTCGGGGCTTTGGGCACTGAAGCTTTCTTT. Its protein product is CAIAFGALGTEAFF.

At least ten counts were recorded for this clonotype. The rearrangement joins TRBV20-1 to TRBJ2-7, with a tentative D call TRBD2 (6 bases). V was trimmed by 0 bases and J by 3 bases, leaving 18 bases between them. Germline-derived CDR1 and CDR2 are DFQATT and SNEGSKA (reference sequence). The CDR3 has 16 residues. The CDR3 region has the DNA TGCAGTGCTAGAGATCGGGACTCCCTCGGTCTCTACGAGCAGTACTTC. Protein: CSARDRDSLGLYEQYF.

This clonotype has ten or more counts. V and J are TRBV2 and TRBJ1-5; perhaps TRBD1 as D (5 bases). Germline V lookup: CDR1 SNHLY, CDR2 FYNNEI. V lost 5 bases to trimming and J lost 4 bases, with 12 bases between them. The CDR3 is made up of 14 amino acids. For the CDR3, the DNA is TGTGCCAGCAGTTTGGACGGGGGGAATCAGCCCCAGCATTTT. As protein: CASSLDGGNQPQHF. The full variable domain, completed using reference TRBV2 and TRBJ1-5, is EPEVTQTPSHQVTQMGQEVILRCVPISNHLYFYWYRQILGQKVEFLVSFYNNEISEKSEIFDDQFSVERPDGSNFTLKIRSTKLEDSAMYFCASSLDGGNQPQHFGDGTRLSIL.

This clonotype has a count of ten or more. Sequence at one end of the junction differs from germline and may be a read error. J is TRBJ2-1 and V is TRBV7-7; D is unclear. This CDR3 region has 13 residues. Germline V gene lookup returns CDR1 SSHAT and CDR2 FNYEAQ (reference sequence). CDR3 nucleotides: TGTGCTAGCAGCCCCCTGGAGTCTCGTGAGCAGTTCTTC. Amino acids: CASSPLESREQFF.

Regarding this clonotype: Possible read error: a much larger clone is one base away. The chain combines TRBV7-9 with TRBJ2-2, with D maybe TRBD2 (6 bases). Germline loops: CDR1 SEHNR, CDR2 FQNEAQ (reference sequence). This CDR3 has 17 amino acids. The CDR3 DNA reads as TGTACCAGCAGCTTAATACGCGGGATGACGGGCACCGGGGAGCTGTTTTTT. Amino acids: CTSSLIRGMTGTGELFF.